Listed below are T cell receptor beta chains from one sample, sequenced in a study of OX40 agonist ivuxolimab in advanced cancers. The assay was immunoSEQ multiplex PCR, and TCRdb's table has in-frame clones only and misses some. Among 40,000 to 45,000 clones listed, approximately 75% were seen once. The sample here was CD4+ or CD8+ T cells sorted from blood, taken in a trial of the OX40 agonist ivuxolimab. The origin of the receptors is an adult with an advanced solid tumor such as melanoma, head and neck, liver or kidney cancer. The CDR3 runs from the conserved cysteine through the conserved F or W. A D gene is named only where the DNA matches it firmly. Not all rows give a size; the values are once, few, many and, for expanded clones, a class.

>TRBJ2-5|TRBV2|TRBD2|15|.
CASSPGLADQETQYF
TGTGCCAGCAGCCCCGGACTAGCGGACCAAGAGACCCAGTACTTC
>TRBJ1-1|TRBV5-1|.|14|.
CASSYQTVNTEAFF
TGCGCCAGCAGCTACCAGACAGTGAACACTGAAGCTTTCTTT
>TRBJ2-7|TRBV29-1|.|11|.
CSVVLSGEQYF
TGCAGCGTTGTCTTGAGTGGGGAGCAGTACTTC
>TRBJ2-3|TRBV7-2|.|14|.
CASSLMSRSDTQYF
TGTGCCAGCAGCTTAATGTCGAGATCGGATACGCAGTATTTT
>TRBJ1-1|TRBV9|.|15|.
CASSPRGGMNTEAFF
TGTGCCAGCAGCCCTAGGGGGGGCATGAACACTGAAGCTTTCTTT
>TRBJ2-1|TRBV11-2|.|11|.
CASSSQVEQFF
TGTGCCAGCAGCTCCCAAGTTGAGCAGTTCTTC
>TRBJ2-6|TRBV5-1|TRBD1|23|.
CASSPLGPDRGRRTSSGANVLTF
TGCGCCAGCAGCCCACTGGGCCCGGACAGGGGGCGGAGGACCTCCTCTGGGGCCAACGTCCTGACTTTC
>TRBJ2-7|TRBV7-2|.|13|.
CASSVDTFYEQYF
TGTGCCAGCAGCGTAGACACGTTCTACGAGCAGTACTTC
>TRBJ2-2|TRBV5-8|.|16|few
CASSLVPGANTGELFF
TGTGCCAGCAGCTTGGTACCCGGGGCGAACACCGGGGAGCTGTTTTTT
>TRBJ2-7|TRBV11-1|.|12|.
CASKGSSYEQYF
TGTGCCAGCAAGGGGAGCTCCTACGAGCAGTACTTC
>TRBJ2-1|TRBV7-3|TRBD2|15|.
CASSRSGSSDNEQFF
TGTGCCAGCAGCCGTAGCGGGAGTAGCGACAATGAGCAGTTCTTC
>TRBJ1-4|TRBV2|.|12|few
CASKYTGEKLFF
TGTGCCAGCAAGTATACGGGGGAAAAACTGTTTTTT
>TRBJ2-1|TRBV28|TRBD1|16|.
CASSHVGTDFYNEQFF
TGTGCCAGCAGTCATGTAGGGACAGACTTTTACAATGAGCAGTTCTTC
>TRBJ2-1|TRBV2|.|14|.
CASSGMGGISEQFF
TGTGCCAGCAGTGGAATGGGGGGAATCTCTGAGCAGTTCTTC
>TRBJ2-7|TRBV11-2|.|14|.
CASSLEGGSYEQYF
TGTGCCAGCAGCTTAGAGGGCGGGTCCTACGAGCAGTACTTC
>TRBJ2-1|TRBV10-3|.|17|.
CAISGMDEGPPRNEQFF
TGTGCCATCAGTGGGATGGACGAGGGCCCCCCGAGGAATGAGCAGTTCTTC
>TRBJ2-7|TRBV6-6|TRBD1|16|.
CASSYSATGATYEQYF
TGTGCCAGCAGTTACTCGGCTACAGGGGCCACCTACGAGCAGTACTTC
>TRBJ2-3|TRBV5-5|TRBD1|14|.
CASSLRTGTDTQYF
TGTGCCAGCAGCCTACGGACAGGAACAGATACGCAGTATTTT
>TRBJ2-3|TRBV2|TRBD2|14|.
CASSDREGTDTQYF
TGTGCCAGCAGTGACAGGGAGGGTACAGATACGCAGTATTTT
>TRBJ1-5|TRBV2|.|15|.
CASRYRVYSNQPQHF
TGTGCCAGCAGATACCGGGTTTATAGCAATCAGCCCCAGCATTTT
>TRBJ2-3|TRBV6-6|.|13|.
CASSSLQADTQYF
TGTGCCAGCAGTTCCTTGCAGGCAGATACGCAGTATTTT
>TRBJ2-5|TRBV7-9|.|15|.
CASSFYGGPQETQYF
TGTGCCAGCAGCTTCTACGGGGGGCCCCAAGAGACCCAGTACTTC
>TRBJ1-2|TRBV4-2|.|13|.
CASSQDRGGGYTF
TGTGCCAGCAGCCAAGACAGGGGCGGGGGCTACACCTTC
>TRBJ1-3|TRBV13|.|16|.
CASSLAGAGVGNTIYF
TGTGCCAGCAGCTTAGCGGGGGCCGGGGTTGGAAACACCATATATTTT
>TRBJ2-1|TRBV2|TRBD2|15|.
CASSGQRGGYNEQFF
TGTGCCAGCAGTGGCCAGCGGGGGGGGTACAATGAGCAGTTCTTC
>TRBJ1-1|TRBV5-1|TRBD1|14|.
CASSWGTGGTEAFF
TGCGCCAGCAGTTGGGGAACAGGGGGCACTGAAGCTTTCTTT